This T cell receptor (beta chain) was identified during a study of cytomegalovirus exposure and HLA in healthy donors. Study findings and constraints: Some TCR beta chains (roughly 160 of them) were listed as cytomegalovirus-associated.

The PCR was carried out with 60 Vbeta primers and 13 Jbeta primers. Authors' methods: Among the unique TCR beta chains that a later analysis counted, about 85 million in all, about 12 million were shared. Generated by immunoSEQ multiplex PCR, the TCRdb table keeps only in-frame clones and is missing some. V and J calls plus clone size are reproduced from that table; the DNA served to infer D and trimming. Among some 60,000 clones listed, around 87% were seen once. In regard to this clone: Its cognate antigen is unknown.

Germline V lookup: CDR1 MNHEY, CDR2 SVGAGI. Trimming left V 7 bases short and J 5 bases short, with 17 bases between. CDR3 size: 14 residues. The sequence was collected from a man between 18 and 29 years old in good health and CMV-seronegative. The sequenced material came from PBMCs. This rearrangement joins TRBV6-5 to TRBJ1-1, with D possibly being TRBD1 (5 bases). CDR3 region: CASTFGGVETEAFF. The CDR3 bases are TGTGCCAGCACATTCGGGGGGGTTGAAACTGAAGCTTTCTTT.